Following are 27 T cell receptor beta chains from one sample sequenced in a study of T cells after posttransplantation cyclophosphamide. Assay used: immunoSEQ multiplex PCR; TCRdb lists only in-frame clones, some missing. Of around 47,000 clones listed, roughly 92% are singletons. The sample was PBMCs. The receptors were gathered from a woman younger than 45 in good health and a related stem cell transplant donor.

The chain is built from TRBV10-3 and TRBJ1-5; 7 nucleotides match TRBD1. This CDR3 has 15 residues. CDR1 and CDR2 from the germline V gene are ENHRY and SYGVKD. V shed 0 bases and J 3 bases; nucleotides not matched to a gene: 2. CDR3 amino acids: CAISESTGHNQPQHF. The CDR3 DNA sequence: TGTGCCATCAGTGAGTCGACAGGGCACAATCAGCCCCAGCATTTT.

The chain carries TRBV5-8 and TRBJ1-2; 10 positions match TRBD1. With 4 bases clipped from V and 7 bases from J, the junction kept 16 bases outside the gene matches. The CDR3 is 17 residues long. Germline CDR1 and CDR2: SGHTS and YDEGEE. As DNA, the CDR3 is TGTGCCAGCAGCCCACCGGGACAGGGGTCTGGGTCCTCTGGCTACACCTTC. It yields the protein CASSPPGQGSGSSGYTF.

The genes are TRBV7-9 and TRBJ1-4; a possible D gene is TRBD1 (5 bases). This CDR3 has 15 amino acids. V lost 5 bases to trimming and J lost 7 bases, with 17 bases between them. Germline V gene sequence: CDR1 SEHNR, CDR2 FQNEAQ (reference sequence). CDR3 region: CASSHVAREGEKLFF. DNA of the CDR3: TGTGCCAGCAGCCATGTTGCCAGGGAAGGTGAAAAACTGTTTTTT.

This CDR3 reads CASSLWGTGGIYEQYF. In DNA form, the CDR3 reads TGTGCCAGCAGCTTGTGGGGGACAGGGGGCATCTACGAGCAGTACTTC. The chain uses TRBV5-6 and TRBJ2-7; 12 bases align to TRBD1. The trim removed 1 base at V and 3 bases at J, leaving 5 bases unmatched. The germline V gene has CDR1 SGHDT and CDR2 YYEEEE. The CDR3 covers 16 residues.

The chain carries TRBV4-3 and TRBJ1-1; 10 positions agree with TRBD1. This CDR3 comprises 15 residues. Germline CDR1 is LGHNA and CDR2 is YSLEER. V lost 0 bases, J lost 7 bases, and 5 bases stayed unmatched. The CDR3 region has the DNA TGCGCCAGCAGCCAAGACTGGACAGGGGGTATTGAAGCTTTCTTT. Its translation: CASSQDWTGGIEAFF.

The chain is built from TRBV5-6 and TRBJ1-1; 7 bases are a match to TRBD1. The germline gives CDR1 SGHDT, CDR2 YYEEEE. Trimming took 3 bases from V and 1 from J; bases not matched to a gene: 9. This CDR3 comprises 16 residues. In DNA, the CDR3 is TGTGCCAGCAGCTGGGGATCGGGACAGAGGAACACTGAAGCTTTCTTT. It codes for CASSWGSGQRNTEAFF.

The V and J genes are TRBV13 and TRBJ1-2, with a tentative D call TRBD1 (6 bases). Trimming left V 0 bases short and J 4 bases short, with 9 bases between. CDR3 length: 14 residues. In germline, CDR1 is PRHDT, CDR2 FYEKMQ (reference sequence). CDR3: CASSLGQGSYGYTF. CDR3 DNA: TGTGCCAGCAGCTTAGGGCAGGGGAGCTATGGCTACACCTTC.

The V gene is TRBV5-5, the J gene TRBJ2-5; TRBD1 matches at 8 bases. J gave up 0 bases and V 6 bases, and 4 bases lay outside the gene matches. The germline gives CDR1 SGHKS, CDR2 YYEKEE (reference sequence). The CDR3 loop spans 14 amino acids. CDR3 loop: CASTRTGYQETQYF. The DNA of the CDR3 is TGTGCCAGCACCCGGACAGGGTACCAAGAGACCCAGTACTTC.

J is TRBJ1-2 and V is TRBV5-4, with TRBD1 identical over 8 bases. The CDR3 spans 14 residues. The J segment lost 2 bases and the V segment lost 4 bases, leaving 4 bases of the junction unmatched. Germline V gene data show CDR1 as SGHNT and CDR2 as YYREEE (reference sequence). The CDR3 sequence is CASSPRQGNYGYTF. In nucleotides, the CDR3 is TGTGCCAGCAGCCCGCGACAGGGGAACTATGGCTACACCTTC.

This sequence joins TRBV2 and TRBJ1-5; 12 nucleotides agree with TRBD1. In germline, CDR1 is SNHLY, CDR2 FYNNEI. The CDR3 runs to 18 residues. Unmatched junction bases numbered 14, after V lost 4 bases and J lost 7 bases. The CDR3 DNA reads TGTGCCAGCAGTGCCCCGAGCGCCGGGACAGGGGGCCGGCAGCCCCAGCATTTT. Protein: CASSAPSAGTGGRQPQHF.

The chain employs TRBV19 and TRBJ1-6, with D perhaps TRBD1 (6 bases). Deletions cut 5 bases from V and 7 bases from J, with 12 bases between. The CDR3 is 14 amino acids. Germline V gene sequence: CDR1 LNHDA, CDR2 SQIVND (reference sequence). The CDR3 here is CASSLSGQNSPLHF. DNA for the CDR3: TGTGCCAGTAGTCTGTCGGGACAAAATTCACCCCTCCACTTT.

The V and J genes are TRBV5-6 and TRBJ1-1, with D unclear. The CDR3 is made up of 13 amino acids. Germline CDR1 and CDR2: SGHDT and YYEEEE. Deletions cut 3 bases from V and 5 bases from J, with 11 bases between. In nucleotides, the CDR3 is TGTGCCAGCAGCTCCGAGGGTGAAACTGAAGCTTTCTTT. Translation gives CASSSEGETEAFF.

The genes are TRBV5-4 and TRBJ2-5, with 9 nucleotides matching TRBD2. V trimming: 2 bases; J trimming: 1 base; junction bases outside the gene matches: 3. The CDR3 sequence is 15 residues long. The V gene's germline CDR1 is SGHNT and CDR2 YYREEE (reference sequence). CDR3 coding DNA: TGTGCCAGCAGCTTCGCTAGCGGGGCCCAAGAGACCCAGTACTTC. Translation gives CASSFASGAQETQYF.

The chain combines TRBV29-1 with TRBJ1-1, with 7 bases fitting TRBD1. The CDR3 spans 14 residues. Looked up from germline, CDR1 is SQVTM and CDR2 is ANQGSEA. The V and J ends lost 7 bases and 4 bases, in that order; junction bases with no gene match: 12. CDR3 in DNA: TGCAGCGCCATTATCTCGACAGGGTCCACTGAAGCTTTCTTT. Translation gives CSAIISTGSTEAFF.

This chain connects TRBV19 to TRBJ1-1, with TRBD1 as a possible D gene (6 bases). Germline V lookup: CDR1 LNHDA, CDR2 SQIVND (reference sequence). This CDR3 is built from 15 residues. V gave up 7 bases and J gave up 3 bases, with 18 bases separating them. The CDR3 DNA reads TGTGCCAGTAATCAGGGGATTCTGCAGGACACTGAAGCTTTCTTT. Translating gives CASNQGILQDTEAFF.

Comments on this clone: The sample has other DNA sequences that encode this CDR3 too. The gene calls are TRBV6-1 and TRBJ1-1; D unclear. The CDR3 is 15 residues long. Trimming stripped 1 base from V and 2 bases from J, with 11 bases between. CDR1 is MNHNS, CDR2 SASEGT, per germline. The CDR3 DNA reads as TGTGCCAGCAGTGAAGGATACAGACCTAACACTGAAGCTTTCTTT. Translation gives CASSEGYRPNTEAFF.

The rearrangement uses TRBV5-1 and TRBJ1-5, with D possibly being TRBD1 (5 bases). The CDR3 spans 15 residues. Germline V lookup: CDR1 SGHRS, CDR2 YFSETQ. V was trimmed by 0 bases and J by 5 bases, leaving 12 bases between them. The CDR3 bases are TGCGCCAGCAGCTTGGAGGGGCAGGGTCATCAGCCCCAGCATTTT. Its protein product is CASSLEGQGHQPQHF. The whole variable domain, remainder taken from reference TRBV5-1 and TRBJ1-5, is KAGVTQTPRYLIKTRGQQVTLSCSPISGHRSVSWYQQTPGQGLQFLFEYFSETQRNKGNFPGRFSGRQFSNSRSEMNVSTLELGDSALYLCASSLEGQGHQPQHFGDGTRLSIL.

Written as DNA, the CDR3 is TGTGCCAGCAACAGGGTAGATTGGGAGCCCCAGCATTTT. This codes for CASNRVDWEPQHF. V usage is TRBV6-1 and J usage is TRBJ1-5; the D gene is possibly TRBD1 (6 bases). Germline values: CDR1 MNHNS, CDR2 SASEGT. V was trimmed by 7 bases and J by 8 bases, leaving 15 bases between them. The CDR3 spans 13 residues.

This chain connects TRBV4-1 to TRBJ1-3, with 7 nucleotides matching TRBD1. Germline assignment: CDR1 MGHRA and CDR2 YSYEKL. V trimming: 0 bases; J trimming: 2 bases; junction bases outside the gene matches: 7. The length of the CDR3 is 17 residues. The CDR3 DNA reads as TGCGCCAGCAGCCAAGATACAGGGGACTGGCCTGGAAACACCATATATTTT. Amino acids: CASSQDTGDWPGNTIYF.

This clone was detected only once. This chain links TRBV10-3 with TRBJ2-5; 7 bases agree with TRBD2. Germline V gene data show CDR1 as ENHRY and CDR2 as SYGVKD. The V segment lost 10 bases and the J segment 3 bases; nucleotides outside the gene matches: 5. This CDR3 spans 12 amino acids. The CDR3 spells CATGGLKETQYF. CDR3 bases: TGTGCCACGGGGGGTTTAAAAGAGACCCAGTACTTC.

This clone showed up just once. DNA for the CDR3: TGTGCCAGCAGACAGGGCTATTTAGATACGCAGTATTTT. Protein product: CASRQGYLDTQYF. The chain is built from TRBV2 and TRBJ2-3; tentative D call: TRBD1 (6 bases). The CDR3 has 13 residues. Germline values: CDR1 SNHLY, CDR2 FYNNEI. Trimming cost V 6 bases and J 5 bases, with 12 bases left between them.

This chain joins TRBV21-1 and TRBJ2-1; the DNA was not compared with TRBD1, the D call given in the table. TRBV21-1 is assigned pseudogene status. This CDR3 has 14 amino acids. The CDR3 here is CASRSTGTDNEQFF. In nucleotides, the CDR3 is TGTGCCAGCAGATCGACAGGGACTGACAATGAGCAGTTCTTC.

V gene TRBV28 combines with J gene TRBJ2-1; D gene ambiguous. The V end lost 4 bases, the J end lost 7 bases, and 17 bases lay between the germline ends. Germline V lookup: CDR1 MDHEN, CDR2 SYDVKM. The CDR3 sequence is 15 residues long. The CDR3: CASSSRQLARNEQFF. CDR3 nucleotides: TGTGCCAGCAGTTCTCGCCAACTCGCGCGGAATGAGCAGTTCTTC.

This chain uses TRBV5-1 with TRBJ1-2; no definite D call. Germline V gene sequence: CDR1 SGHRS, CDR2 YFSETQ. This CDR3 region has 15 residues. The ends were cut back, 2 bases at V and 6 bases at J, with 17 bases in the middle. CDR3 sequence (DNA): TGCGCCAGCAGCTTTGGTGGGTCTCTGCGGGATGGCTACACCTTC. It yields the protein CASSFGGSLRDGYTF.

This clone was picked up one time. V and J are TRBV7-2 and TRBJ1-1; 8 bases agree with TRBD1. CDR3 length: 15 amino acids. The trim removed 5 bases at V and 3 bases at J, leaving 8 bases unmatched. Germline CDR1 and CDR2: SGHTA and FQGNSA. In nucleotides, the CDR3 is TGTGCCAGCAGCCAAGGACAGGGCGCTCACACTGAAGCTTTCTTT. Translated, it gives CASSQGQGAHTEAFF.

This clone was recorded once. The chain links TRBV4-3 to TRBJ1-2; possibly TRBD1 for D (5 bases). The germline V gene encodes CDR1 LGHNA and CDR2 YSLEER. CDR3 size: 13 residues. V was shortened by 2 bases and J by 5 bases, with 9 bases between the two germline ends. The CDR3 reads CASSQSGEYGYTF. The CDR3 DNA is TGCGCCAGCAGCCAATCGGGGGAGTATGGCTACACCTTC.

The rearrangement uses TRBV6-1 and TRBJ2-7; 9 positions match TRBD1. V shed 4 bases, J shed 2 bases, and the junction held 3 bases outside the gene matches. This CDR3 spans 14 amino acids. CDR1 and CDR2 from the germline V gene are MNHNS and SASEGT. The CDR3 reads CASSADRGTYEQYF. Written as DNA, the CDR3 is TGTGCCAGCAGTGCGGACAGGGGAACCTACGAGCAGTACTTC.